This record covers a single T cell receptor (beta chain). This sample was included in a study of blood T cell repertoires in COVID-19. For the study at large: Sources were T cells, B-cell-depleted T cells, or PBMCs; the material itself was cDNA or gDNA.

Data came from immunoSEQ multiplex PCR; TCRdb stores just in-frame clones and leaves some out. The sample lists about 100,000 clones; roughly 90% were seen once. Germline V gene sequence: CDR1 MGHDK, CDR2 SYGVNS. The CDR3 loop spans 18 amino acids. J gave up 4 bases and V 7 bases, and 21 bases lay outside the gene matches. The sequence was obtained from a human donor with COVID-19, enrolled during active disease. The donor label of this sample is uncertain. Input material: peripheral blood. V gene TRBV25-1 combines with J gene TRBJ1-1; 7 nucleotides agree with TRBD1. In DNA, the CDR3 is TGTGCCAGCACCCAAAATAGCGGACAGGACTATTATTTCACTGAAGCTTTCTTT. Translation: CASTQNSGQDYYFTEAFF.